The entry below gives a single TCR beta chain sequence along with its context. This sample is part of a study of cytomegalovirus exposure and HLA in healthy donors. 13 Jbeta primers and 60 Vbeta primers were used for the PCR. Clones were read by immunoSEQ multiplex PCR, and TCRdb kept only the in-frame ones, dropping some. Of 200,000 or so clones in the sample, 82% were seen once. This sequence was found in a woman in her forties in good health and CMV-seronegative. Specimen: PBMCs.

The CDR3 DNA follows: TGTGCCAGCAGCCTCTGGGGAGGGTACTACGAGCAGTACTTC. Translated, it gives CASSLWGGYYEQYF. This rearrangement joins TRBV14 to TRBJ2-7, with 7 positions matching TRBD2. Trimming cost V 4 bases and J 3 bases; bases outside gene matches: 6. The CDR3 contains 14 residues. The germline gives CDR1 SGHDN, CDR2 FVKESK.